This TCR beta chain was found in a study of T cells in Graves' hyperthyroidism and ophthalmopathy. The length of the CDR3 is 14 residues. V shed 6 bases, J shed 3 bases, and the junction held 3 bases outside the gene matches. Germline lookup yields CDR1 SEHNR and CDR2 FQNEAQ (reference sequence). RNA transcripts provided the source from which TCR beta CDR3 regions were amplified. The HTBI set primed first-round TCR CDR3 RT-PCR. TCRdb reanalysed the multiplex PCR reads using MiXCR and keeps one entry per CDR3 protein. Of 500,000 to 650,000 distinct CDR3 sequences in the sample, 40% to 50% were seen once.

This TCR came from an adult woman with Graves' disease, either hyperthyroidism or ophthalmopathy (not recorded which). What was sequenced was peripheral blood or thyroid tissue (not recorded which). The genes are TRBV7-9 and TRBJ2-2; 8 nucleotides match TRBD2. CDR3 loop: CASRSGLDTGELFF. CDR3 DNA: TGTGCCAGCAGGTCGGGACTAGACACCGGGGAGCTGTTTTTT.